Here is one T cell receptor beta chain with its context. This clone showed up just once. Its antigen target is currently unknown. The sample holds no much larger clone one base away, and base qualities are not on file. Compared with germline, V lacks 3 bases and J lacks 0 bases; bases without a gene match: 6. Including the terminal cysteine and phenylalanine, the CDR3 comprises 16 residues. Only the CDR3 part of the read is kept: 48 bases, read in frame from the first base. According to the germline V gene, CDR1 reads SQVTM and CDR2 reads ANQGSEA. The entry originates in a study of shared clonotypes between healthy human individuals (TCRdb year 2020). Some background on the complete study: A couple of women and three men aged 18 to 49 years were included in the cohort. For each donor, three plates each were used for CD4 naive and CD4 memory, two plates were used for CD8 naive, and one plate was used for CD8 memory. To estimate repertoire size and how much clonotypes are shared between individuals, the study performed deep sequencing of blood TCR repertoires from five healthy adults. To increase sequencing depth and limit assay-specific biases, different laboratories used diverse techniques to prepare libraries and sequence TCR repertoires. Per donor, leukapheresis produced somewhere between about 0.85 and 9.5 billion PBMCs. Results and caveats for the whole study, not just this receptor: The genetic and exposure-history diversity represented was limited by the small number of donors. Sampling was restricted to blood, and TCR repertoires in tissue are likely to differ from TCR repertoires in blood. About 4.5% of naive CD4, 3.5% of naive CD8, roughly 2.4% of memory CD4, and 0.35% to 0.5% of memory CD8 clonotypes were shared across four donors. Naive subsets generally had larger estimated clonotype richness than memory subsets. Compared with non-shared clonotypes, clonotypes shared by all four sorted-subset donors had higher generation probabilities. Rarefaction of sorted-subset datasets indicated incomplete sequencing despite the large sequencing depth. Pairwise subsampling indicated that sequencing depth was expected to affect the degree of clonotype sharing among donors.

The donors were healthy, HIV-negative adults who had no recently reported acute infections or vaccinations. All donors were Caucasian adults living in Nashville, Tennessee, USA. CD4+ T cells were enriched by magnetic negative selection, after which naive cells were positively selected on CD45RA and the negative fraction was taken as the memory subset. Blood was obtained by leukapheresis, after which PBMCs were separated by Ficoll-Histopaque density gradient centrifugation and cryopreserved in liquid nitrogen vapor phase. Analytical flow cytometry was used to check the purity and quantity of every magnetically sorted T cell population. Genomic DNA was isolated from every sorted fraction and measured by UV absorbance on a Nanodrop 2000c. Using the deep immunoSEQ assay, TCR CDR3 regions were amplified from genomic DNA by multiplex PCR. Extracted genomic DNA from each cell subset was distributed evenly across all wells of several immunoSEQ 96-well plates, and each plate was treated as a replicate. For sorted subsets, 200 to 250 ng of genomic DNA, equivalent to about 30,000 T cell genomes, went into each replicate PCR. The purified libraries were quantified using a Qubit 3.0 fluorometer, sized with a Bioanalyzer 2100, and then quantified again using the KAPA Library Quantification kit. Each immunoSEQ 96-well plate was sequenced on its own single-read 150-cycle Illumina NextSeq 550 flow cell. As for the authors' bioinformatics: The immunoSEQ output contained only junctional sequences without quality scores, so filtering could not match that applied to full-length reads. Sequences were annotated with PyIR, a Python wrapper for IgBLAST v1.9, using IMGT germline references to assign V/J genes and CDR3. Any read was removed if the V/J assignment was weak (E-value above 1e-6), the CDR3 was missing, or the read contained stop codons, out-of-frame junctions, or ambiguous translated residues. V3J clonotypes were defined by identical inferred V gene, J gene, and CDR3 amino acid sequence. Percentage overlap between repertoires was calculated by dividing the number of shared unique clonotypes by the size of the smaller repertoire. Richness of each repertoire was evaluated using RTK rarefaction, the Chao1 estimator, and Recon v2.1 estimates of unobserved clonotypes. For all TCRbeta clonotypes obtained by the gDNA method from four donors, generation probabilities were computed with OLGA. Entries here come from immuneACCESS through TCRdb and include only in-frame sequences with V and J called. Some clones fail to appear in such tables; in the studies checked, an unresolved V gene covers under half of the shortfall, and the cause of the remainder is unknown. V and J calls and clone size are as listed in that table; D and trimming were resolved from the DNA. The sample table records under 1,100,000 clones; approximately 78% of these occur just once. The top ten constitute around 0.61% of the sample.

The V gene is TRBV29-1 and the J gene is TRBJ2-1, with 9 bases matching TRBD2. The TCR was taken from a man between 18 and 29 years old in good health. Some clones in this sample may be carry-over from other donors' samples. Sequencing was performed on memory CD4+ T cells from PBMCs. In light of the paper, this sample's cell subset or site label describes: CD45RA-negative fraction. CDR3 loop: CSVDPGSGSSYNEQFF. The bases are TGCAGCGTTGACCCCGGTAGCGGGAGCTCCTACAATGAGCAGTTCTTC.